This TCR beta chain was sequenced during a study of identical twins (dated by TCRdb to the mid-2010s). Study-wide context: To test whether fetal clonotypes persist, this study deep-sequenced TCR alpha and beta repertoires from monozygotic twins, from unrelated adults of various ages, and from cord blood. To rule out contamination, replicate twin experiments were performed at different times with different library preparation protocols. Overall study results and their limits: In beta out-of-frame sequences, excess twin sharing was weaker, because having fewer shared sequences lowered the signal-to-noise ratio. Zero-insertion analyses could be partly confounded by invariant T cells such as MAIT and iNKT, though diverse VJ usage argued against such confounding for most clonotypes. Recombination models systematically underestimated out-of-frame TCR alpha sharing in monozygotic twins but agreed with sharing between unrelated individuals. Because the same donors could not be followed over many years, the conclusions depended on cross-sectional statistical analysis. Abundant cord blood beta clonotypes carried fewer insertions; young adult naive repertoires showed a weaker similar trend, while memory repertoires showed none. Compared with coincidental sharing between unrelated individuals, an excess of low generation-probability sequences was observed among out-of-frame TCR alpha sequences shared between twins.

All donors were healthy Caucasians. The protocol used for the library was 5' RACE. Sequencer: Illumina HiSeq 2000. A universal primer binding site was introduced by template switching, and a unique molecular identifier was present in the final cDNA, enabling accurate counting of TCR cDNA molecules. Specific primers in the conserved constant-segment region were used to synthesize first-strand cDNA for the TCR alpha and beta chains. Each cDNA library was double barcoded, with a SMART-Mk sample barcode plus Illumina barcodes, to control for contamination. TruSeq adapter sequences along with Illumina sample barcodes were introduced in two successive PCR steps. The TCR alpha and beta cDNA libraries were sequenced on the Illumina HiSeq platform using custom primers. The paper's data handling went like this. Raw reads were processed with MiGEC to extract unique molecular identifiers, and MiXCR was used to determine CDR3 positions. For each individual, recombination models were inferred using an EM algorithm with the repgenHMM and IGoR tools. Shared clonotypes were analyzed with the tcR package in R, and sharing was normalized by the product of cloneset sizes. To study raw recombination free of thymic and clonal selection effects, out-of-frame nonproductive sequences were analyzed. The public reads were run again by TCRdb, first through fastp at Q25 and then through MiXCR, and only productive beta chains were kept. Each entry is one CDR3 protein sequence, shown with its most common DNA and genes. The V and J calls and clone size come from TCRdb's table, not from the authors' own analysis. The sample table contains around 1.7 million distinct CDR3 sequences; only one count was recorded for around 29% of them. 0.25% to 0.3% of the sample is taken by the ten largest.

Trimming accounts for 9 bases at V and 2 bases at J, while the number of junction bases matched to no gene is 6. The CDR3 runs 15 residues from the cysteine to the phenylalanine. Only the CDR3 region is kept as DNA, spanning 45 bases read in frame from base 1. The germline V gene (reference sequence) sets CDR1 to LGHDT and CDR2 to YNNKEL. Notes on this clonotype: The target of this receptor is not known. There are no base qualities to consult, and no much larger clone falls within one base.

The sample comprised cord blood. The rearrangement joined TRBV3-1 to TRBJ2-7; the central 14 bases match TRBD2. The sequence was obtained from a newborn girl in good health. The CDR3 loop reads CASLRLAGGAYEQYF. The nucleotides are TGTGCCAGTTTGAGACTAGCGGGAGGGGCCTACGAGCAGTACTTC.